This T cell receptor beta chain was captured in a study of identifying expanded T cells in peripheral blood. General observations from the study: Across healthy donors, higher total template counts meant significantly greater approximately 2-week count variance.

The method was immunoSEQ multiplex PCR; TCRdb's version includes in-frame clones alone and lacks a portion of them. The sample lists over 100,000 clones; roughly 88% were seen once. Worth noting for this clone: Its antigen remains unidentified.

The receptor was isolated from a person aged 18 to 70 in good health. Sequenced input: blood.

The chain's CDR3 is CASSGHREMNTEAFF. The CDR3 DNA reads TGTGCCAGCAGCGGCCACAGGGAAATGAACACTGAAGCTTTCTTT. The rearrangement uses TRBV9 and TRBJ1-1; the D gene is possibly TRBD1 (6 bases). Trimming took 3 bases from V and 0 from J, leaving 12 bases between them. The CDR3 is 15 amino acids. The germline CDR1 and CDR2 sequences are SGDLS and YYNGEE.